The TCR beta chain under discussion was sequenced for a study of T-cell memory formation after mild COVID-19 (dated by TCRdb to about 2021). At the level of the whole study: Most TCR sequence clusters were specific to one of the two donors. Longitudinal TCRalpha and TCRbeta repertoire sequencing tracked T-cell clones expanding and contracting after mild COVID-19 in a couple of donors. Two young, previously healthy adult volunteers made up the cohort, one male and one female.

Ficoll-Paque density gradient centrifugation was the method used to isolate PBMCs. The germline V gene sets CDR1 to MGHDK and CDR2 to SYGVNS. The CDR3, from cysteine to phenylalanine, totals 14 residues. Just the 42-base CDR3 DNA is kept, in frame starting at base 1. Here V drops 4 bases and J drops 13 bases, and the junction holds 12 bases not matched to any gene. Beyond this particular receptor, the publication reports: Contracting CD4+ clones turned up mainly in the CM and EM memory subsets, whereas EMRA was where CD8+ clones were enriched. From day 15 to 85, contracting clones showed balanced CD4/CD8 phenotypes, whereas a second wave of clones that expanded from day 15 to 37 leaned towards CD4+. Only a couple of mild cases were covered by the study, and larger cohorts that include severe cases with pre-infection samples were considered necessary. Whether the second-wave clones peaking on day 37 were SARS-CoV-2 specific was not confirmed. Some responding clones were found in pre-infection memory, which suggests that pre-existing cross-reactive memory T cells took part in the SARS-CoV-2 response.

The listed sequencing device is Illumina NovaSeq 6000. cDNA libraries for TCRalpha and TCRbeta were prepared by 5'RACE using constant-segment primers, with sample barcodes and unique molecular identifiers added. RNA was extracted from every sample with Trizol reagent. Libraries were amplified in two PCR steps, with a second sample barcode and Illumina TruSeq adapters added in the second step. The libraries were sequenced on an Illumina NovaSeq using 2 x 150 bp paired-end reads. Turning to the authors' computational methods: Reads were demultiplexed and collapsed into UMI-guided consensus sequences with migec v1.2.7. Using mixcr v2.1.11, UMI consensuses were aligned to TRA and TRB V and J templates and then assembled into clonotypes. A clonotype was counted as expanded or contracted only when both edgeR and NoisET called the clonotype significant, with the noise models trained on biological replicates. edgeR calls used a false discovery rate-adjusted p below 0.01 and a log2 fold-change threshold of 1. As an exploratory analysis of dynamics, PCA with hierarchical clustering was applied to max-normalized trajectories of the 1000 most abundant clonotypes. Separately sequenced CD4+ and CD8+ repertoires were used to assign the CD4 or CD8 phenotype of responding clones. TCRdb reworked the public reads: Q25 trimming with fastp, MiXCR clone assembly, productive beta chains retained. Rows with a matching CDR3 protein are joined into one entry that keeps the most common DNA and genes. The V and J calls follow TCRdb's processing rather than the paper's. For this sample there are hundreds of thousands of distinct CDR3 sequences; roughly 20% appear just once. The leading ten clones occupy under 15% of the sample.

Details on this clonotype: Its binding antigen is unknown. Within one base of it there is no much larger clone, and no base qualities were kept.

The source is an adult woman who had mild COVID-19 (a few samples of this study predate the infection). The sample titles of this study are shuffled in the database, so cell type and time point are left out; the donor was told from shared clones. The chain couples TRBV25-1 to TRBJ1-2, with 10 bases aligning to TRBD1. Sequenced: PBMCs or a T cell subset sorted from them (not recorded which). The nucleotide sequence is TGTGCCAGCAGTGCGACAGGGGGCGATGGGCATTGCACCTTC. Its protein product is CASSATGGDGHCTF.